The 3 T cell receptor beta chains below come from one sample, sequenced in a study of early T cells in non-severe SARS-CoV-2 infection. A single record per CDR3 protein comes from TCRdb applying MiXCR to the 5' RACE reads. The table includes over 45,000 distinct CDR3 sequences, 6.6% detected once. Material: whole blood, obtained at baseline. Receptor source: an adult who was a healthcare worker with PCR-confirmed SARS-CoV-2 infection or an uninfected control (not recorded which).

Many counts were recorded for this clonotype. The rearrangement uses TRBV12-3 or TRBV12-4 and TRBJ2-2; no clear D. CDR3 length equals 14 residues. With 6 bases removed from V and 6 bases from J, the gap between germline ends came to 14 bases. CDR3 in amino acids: CASSLIGRAGELFF. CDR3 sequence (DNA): TGTGCCAGCAGCCTCATAGGGCGCGCCGGGGAGCTGTTTTTT.

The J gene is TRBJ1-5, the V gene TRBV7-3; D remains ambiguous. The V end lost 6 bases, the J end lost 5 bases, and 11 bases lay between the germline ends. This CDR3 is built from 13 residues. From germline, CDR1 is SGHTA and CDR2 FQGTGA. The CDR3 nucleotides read TGTGCCAGCAGTTTTTCAGTGGATCAGCCCCAGCATTTT. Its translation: CASSFSVDQPQHF.

The CDR3 bases are TGCAGCTCCTCGGGTGCAGTCCAAGAGACCCAGTACTTC. Amino acids: CSSSGAVQETQYF. This chain links TRBV20-1 with TRBJ2-5; D remains ambiguous. The CDR3 runs 13 residues. Germline V CDR1 and CDR2: DFQATT, SNEGSKA (reference sequence).